This TCR beta chain was profiled in a study of memory CD4+ T cells and cytomegalovirus serostatus. The method was immunoSEQ multiplex PCR; TCRdb's version includes in-frame clones alone and lacks a portion of them. The sample shows 40,000 to 55,000 clones, around 74% of them seen only once. The sort gate was single viable CD3+CD4+CD8-CD45RO+ cells for memory CD4+ T cells. Between the trimmed V and J ends, which lost 2 bases and 4 bases, there was a span of 5 bases. Germline V gene sequence: CDR1 SEHNR, CDR2 FQNEAQ (reference sequence). The CDR3 runs 13 residues. This chain connects TRBV7-9 to TRBJ2-2; D is uncertain. Sequenced input: memory CD4+ T cells from blood. The receptor was derived from an adult in good health and CMV-seropositive. CDR3 protein: CASSLSRTGELFF. The CDR3 bases are TGTGCCAGCAGCTTATCCCGCACCGGGGAGCTGTTTTTT.